The rows below give T cell receptor beta chains drawn from one sample of a study of shared clonotypes between healthy human individuals. TCRdb keeps only in-frame clones here, not all; method: immunoSEQ multiplex PCR. The sample carries some 1 million clones, around 76% recorded once. Sequencing input: memory CD4+ T cells sorted from blood. These receptors were collected from a man aged 18 to 29 in good health. Each CDR3 is given with its conserved first and last residue. The order of the fields is V gene, CDR3 length, clone size, J gene, D gene, CDR3 DNA, CDR3 protein. The D gene is left open where the match is weak. Clone size is not always given. Where it is, it says once, few, many or a class for expanded clones.

TRBV4-1,17,once,TRBJ1-1,-,TGCGCCAGCAGCCGTCTATATACCGGGACTTTGAACACTGAAGCTTTCTTT,CASSRLYTGTLNTEAFF
TRBV7-2,14,-,TRBJ1-2,TRBD1,TGTGCCAGCAGCTTAGTAGGGGGCGAGAAAGGCTACACCTTT,CASSLVGGEKGYTF
TRBV5-4,15,-,TRBJ2-1,-,TGTGCCAGCAGCGACTTCGGGGGTGGTTACAATGAGCAGTTCTTC,CASSDFGGGYNEQFF
TRBV7-8,16,once,TRBJ2-2,TRBD1,TGTGCCAGCAGCTTGGCCGGGACAGGGGCAGGCGGGGAGCTGTTTTTT,CASSLAGTGAGGELFF
TRBV19,14,-,TRBJ2-3,TRBD1,TGTGCCAGTAGTACGACAGGGGGCCCAGATACGCAGTATTTT,CASSTTGGPDTQYF
TRBV10-3,14,few,TRBJ1-1,-,TGTGCCATCAGTGTTGGAGAACCGAACACTGAAGCTTTCTTT,CAISVGEPNTEAFF
TRBV10-2,13,few,TRBJ1-2,-,TGCGCCAGCAGTGAGGGGGCAGGGGAAGGCTACACCTTC,CASSEGAGEGYTF
TRBV10-3,16,few,TRBJ2-2,TRBD2,TGTGCCATCAGTGAGGTTCGAGCGGGAAGGACCGGGGAGCTGTTTTTT,CAISEVRAGRTGELFF
TRBV19,14,few,TRBJ2-7,-,TGTGCCAGTAGCCTTCAGGGACGGGGCTACGAGCAGTACTTC,CASSLQGRGYEQYF
TRBV5-1,15,once,TRBJ2-5,TRBD2,TGCGCCAGCAGCGGCGCGGGGGGGCTAGGAGAGACCCAGTACTTC,CASSGAGGLGETQYF
TRBV6-6,15,once,TRBJ2-3,TRBD2,TGTGCCAGCAGTTACGGGGCGGGAGGGCCAGATACGCAGTATTTT,CASSYGAGGPDTQYF
TRBV19,15,-,TRBJ1-5,-,TGTGCCAGTAGTTCCTCGACAGCGCACAATCAGCCCCAGCATTTT,CASSSSTAHNQPQHF
TRBV5-1,17,-,TRBJ2-7,TRBD1,TGCGCCAGCAGCTGGGAAAGGACAGGGGGAAATACCTACGAGCAGTACTTC,CASSWERTGGNTYEQYF
TRBV9,14,-,TRBJ2-7,-,TGTGCCAGCAGCGTAGGTCAGGCCTCGGGCGAGCAGTACTTC,CASSVGQASGEQYF
TRBV30,13,-,TRBJ1-3,-,TGTGCCTGGAGTGTTCCCCCCGGAAACACCATATATTTT,CAWSVPPGNTIYF
TRBV18,10,-,TRBJ2-5,-,TGTGCCAGCTCTCAAGAGACCCAGTACTTC,CASSQETQYF
TRBV9,15,-,TRBJ1-2,TRBD1,TGTACCAGCGGAAATATGGGCACAGGGGGAAATGGCTACACCTTC,CTSGNMGTGGNGYTF
TRBV9,14,-,TRBJ1-1,-,TGTGCCAGCAGCCCCGGTCGTGGTAGCACTGAAGCTTTCTTT,CASSPGRGSTEAFF
TRBV11-1,15,-,TRBJ1-1,TRBD1,TGTGCCAGCAGTCGAAAACAGGGGGGATCGACTGAAGCTTTCTTT,CASSRKQGGSTEAFF
TRBV7-2,12,-,TRBJ1-2,-,TGTGCCAGCAGCTTAGTTGGGTTAGGCTACACCTTC,CASSLVGLGYTF
TRBV11-2,15,once,TRBJ2-6,-,TGTGCCAGCAGCTTGGGGTCCTCTGGGGCCAACGTCCTGACTTTC,CASSLGSSGANVLTF
TRBV19,14,-,TRBJ2-5,TRBD1,TGTGCCAGTAGTCCCTCGGGACAGAAAGAGACCCAGTACTTC,CASSPSGQKETQYF
TRBV7-7,15,-,TRBJ2-2,TRBD2,TGTGCTAGCAGCATTAGCGGGAGTGGGGCCGGGGAGCTGTTTTTT,CASSISGSGAGELFF
TRBV5-4,15,-,TRBJ1-4,-,TGTGCCAGCAGCTTGGGGGGGACTGCTAATGAAAAACTGTTTTTT,CASSLGGTANEKLFF
TRBV4-1,15,-,TRBJ1-6,TRBD1,TGCGCCAGCAGCCAGGGACAGGGGGGAGACTCACCCCTCCACTTT,CASSQGQGGDSPLHF
TRBV28,15,-,TRBJ1-4,TRBD1,TGTGCCAGCAGTTTATTAGGCGCAGGGGGGGGAAAACTGTTTTTT,CASSLLGAGGGKLFF
TRBV27,11,-,TRBJ2-7,TRBD1,TGTGCCAGCTGGACAGGGGCCGAGCAGTACTTC,CASWTGAEQYF
TRBV28,11,-,TRBJ2-1,-,TGTGCCAGCAGTTCTTACAATGAGCAGTTCTTC,CASSSYNEQFF
TRBV6-6,12,-,TRBJ2-5,-,TGTGCCAGCAGATCAGGGGCAGAGACCCAGTACTTC,CASRSGAETQYF